The 14 T cell receptor beta chains in this list originate from one sample, sequenced in a study of early T cells in non-severe SARS-CoV-2 infection. TCRdb re-called the 5' RACE reads with MiXCR, one entry per CDR3 protein. There are 52,000 or so distinct CDR3 sequences in the sample; around 7% occur only once, and roughly 6% lies in the top ten. Source: whole blood, taken at baseline. All receptors come from an adult who was a healthcare worker with PCR-confirmed SARS-CoV-2 infection or an uninfected control (not recorded which).

This clonotype appeared many times. This chain joins TRBV2 and TRBJ2-7; 7 nucleotides match TRBD1. Germline V lookup: CDR1 SNHLY, CDR2 FYNNEI. The CDR3 runs 15 residues. The V segment lost 5 bases and the J segment 3 bases; nucleotides outside the gene matches: 10. This chain's CDR3 is CASSLPGQSYYEQYF. The CDR3 DNA is TGTGCCAGCAGTCTCCCGGGACAGAGTTACTACGAGCAGTACTTC.

Only a few counts were recorded for this clonotype. The rearrangement links TRBV6-4 to TRBJ2-3, with 7 bases lining up with TRBD2. CDR1 and CDR2 from the germline V gene are MRHNA and SNTAGT. With 8 bases clipped from V and 2 bases from J, the junction kept 10 bases outside the gene matches. This CDR3 has 15 amino acids. The CDR3 is CASRDRGVPTDTQYF. CDR3 bases: TGTGCCAGCCGGGATCGGGGGGTACCCACAGATACGCAGTATTTT.

The table lists this clonotype with a few counts. The CDR3 DNA sequence: TGTGCCAGCAGCTTAGATTTTCGGGGCCGCACTGAAGCTTTCTTT. Encoded protein: CASSLDFRGRTEAFF. The gene calls are TRBV11-2 and TRBJ1-1; the D gene is possibly TRBD1 (5 bases). This CDR3 comprises 15 residues. Between the trimmed V and J ends, which lost 0 bases and 4 bases, there was a span of 12 bases. Germline V gene data show CDR1 as SGHAT and CDR2 as FQNNGV.

In this sample, this clonotype turned up many times. This chain uses TRBV18 with TRBJ1-2; D gene uncertain. V lost 3 bases and J lost 2, with 10 bases in between. Germline V gene lookup returns CDR1 KGHSH and CDR2 LQKENI. The CDR3 runs 14 residues. CDR3 in amino acids: CASSPDTTNYGYTF. CDR3 DNA: TGTGCCAGCTCACCGGATACCACAAACTATGGCTACACCTTC.

The genes are TRBV7-2 and TRBJ2-3, with D unclear. Trimming shortened V by 5 bases and J by 1 base, and 10 bases separated the two germline ends. CDR3 length: 14 residues. Germline V CDR1 and CDR2: SGHTA, FQGNSA. The CDR3 DNA reads TGTGCCAGCAGCCACGCTGCGGGCACAGATACGCAGTATTTT. Encoded protein: CASSHAAGTDTQYF.

There are many counts of this clonotype. CDR3 nucleotide sequence: TGTGCCAGCAGTTCCCAATCTGGGGCCAACGTCCTGACTTTC. Translating it yields CASSSQSGANVLTF. The chain employs TRBV12-3 or TRBV12-4 and TRBJ2-6; D unresolved. This CDR3 contains 14 residues. Trimming stripped 4 bases from V and 1 base from J, with 5 bases between.

The chain has TRBV29-1 and TRBJ2-5, with 9 bases that match TRBD2. This CDR3 has 14 residues. The V gene end was trimmed by 7 bases and the J gene end by 4 bases; junction bases not matched to a gene: 10. Germline lookup yields CDR1 SQVTM and CDR2 ANQGSEA. CDR3 sequence (DNA): TGCAGCGCCCTACCTGGCGGGGGGGGAGAGACCCAGTACTTC. It translates to CSALPGGGGETQYF.

This clonotype was seen many times. The chain is built from TRBV6-6 and TRBJ1-1, with no clear D. V was clipped by 4 bases and J by 10 bases, with 16 bases between them. The CDR3 consists of 13 residues. Germline CDR1 and CDR2: MNHNY and SVGAGI (reference sequence). CDR3 in amino acids: CASSSTPRFGAFF. The CDR3 DNA reads TGTGCCAGCAGTTCGACCCCCAGGTTTGGAGCTTTCTTT.

Many counts were recorded for this clonotype. This chain uses TRBV30 with TRBJ1-2; no clear D. The CDR3 loop spans 13 amino acids. CDR1 GTSNPN and CDR2 SVGIG come from the germline V gene (reference sequence). Trimming removed 3 bases from V and 4 bases from J, with 12 bases in between. CDR3 amino acids: CAWRLIAAYGYTF. CDR3 coding DNA: TGTGCCTGGAGACTGATCGCGGCCTATGGCTACACCTTC.

This clonotype was recorded many times. This sequence joins TRBV5-1 and TRBJ2-7, with TRBD1 matching 7 bases. Germline V gene lookup returns CDR1 SGHRS and CDR2 YFSETQ. The V segment lost 4 bases and the J segment 3 bases; nucleotides outside the gene matches: 7. This CDR3 region has 14 residues. CDR3 amino acids: CASSPRDSYYEQYF. CDR3 bases: TGCGCCAGCAGCCCCCGGGACAGCTACTACGAGCAGTACTTC.

J is TRBJ2-7 and V is TRBV4-3; tentatively, D is TRBD2 (6 bases). Germline V gives CDR1 LGHNA, CDR2 YSLEER. The CDR3 totals 14 residues. V was trimmed by 0 bases and J by 3 bases, leaving 9 bases between them. The CDR3 coding sequence is TGCGCCAGCAGCCAAGATAGACTAGACTACGAGCAGTACTTC. It codes for CASSQDRLDYEQYF.

This clonotype occurred many times. This chain's CDR3 is CAISPGQSYNEQFF. In DNA, the CDR3 is TGTGCCATCAGTCCGGGACAGTCCTACAATGAGCAGTTCTTC. The chain combines TRBV10-3 with TRBJ2-1, with 7 bases lining up with TRBD1. Looked up from germline, CDR1 is ENHRY and CDR2 is SYGVKD. The CDR3 has 14 residues. Germline trimming cut 5 bases from V and 1 base from J; bases unmatched to any gene: 2.

The genes are TRBV4-2 and TRBJ2-5; D is possibly TRBD1 or TRBD2 (5 bases each). The ends were cut back, 1 base at V and 4 bases at J, with 13 bases in the middle. The CDR3 runs to 15 residues. Germline values: CDR1 LGHNA, CDR2 YNFKEQ. CDR3 region: CASSQGVGVGETQYF. The CDR3 nucleotides are TGTGCCAGCAGCCAAGGGGTGGGGGTCGGAGAGACCCAGTACTTC.

This clonotype was recorded a few times. The rearrangement links TRBV28 to TRBJ2-2, with D perhaps being TRBD1 or TRBD2 (5 bases each). Trimming shortened V by 3 bases and J by 4 bases, and 9 bases separated the two germline ends. Germline V gene data show CDR1 as MDHEN and CDR2 as SYDVKM. The CDR3 runs 14 residues. The DNA for the CDR3 is TGTGCCAGCAGTTTCGTCGGGGCCACCGGGGAGCTGTTTTTT. It is translated as CASSFVGATGELFF.